This entry lists 25 T cell receptor beta chains sequenced from one sample in a study of T cell changes during pregnancy in multiple sclerosis (dated by TCRdb to the late 2010s). Receptor libraries were prepared by the immunoSEQ multiplex PCR assay. The table was pulled from immuneACCESS by TCRdb, which kept in-frame rearrangements only. Such tables lose some clones; where checked, under half of the loss comes from unresolved V genes, and the rest has no known cause. The sample data list some 97,000 clones, and about 92% of these were observed just once. Of the sample, under 1.5% is held by the ten largest clones. The sample consisted of peripheral blood, taken in the second trimester of pregnancy. The receptor set was obtained from a female donor with multiple sclerosis, enrolled in a pregnancy study.

The table lists this clone with a few counts. The chain recombines TRBV11-3 with TRBJ2-2, with a possible D match to TRBD1 (6 bases). This CDR3 spans 14 amino acids. The germline V and J ends were trimmed by 4 bases and 6 bases, with 12 bases remaining between them. The V gene's germline CDR1 is SGHNT and CDR2 YENEEA. The CDR3: CASSSTSGAGELFF. As DNA, the CDR3 is TGTGCCAGCAGCTCAACCTCAGGGGCCGGGGAGCTGTTTTTT.

This chain joins TRBV28 and TRBJ1-4; 8 bases are a match to TRBD1. V lost 5 bases to trimming and J lost 5 bases; unmatched junction nucleotides: 7. The CDR3 runs 15 residues. CDR1 MDHEN and CDR2 SYDVKM come from the germline V gene. CDR3 DNA sequence: TGTGCCAGCAGTCAGACAGGGGCGGGAAATGAAAAACTGTTTTTT. Amino acid sequence: CASSQTGAGNEKLFF.

J is TRBJ2-5 and V is TRBV6-6, with 12 bases matching TRBD2. The CDR3 covers 16 residues. From germline, CDR1 is MNHNY and CDR2 SVGAGI (reference sequence). With 5 bases clipped from V and 3 bases from J, the junction kept 7 bases outside the gene matches. For the CDR3, the DNA is TGTGCCAGCAGTCGACCGACTAGCGGGGGAAAAGAGACCCAGTACTTC. Its protein is CASSRPTSGGKETQYF.

The chain carries TRBV6-6 and TRBJ1-5; D perhaps matches TRBD1 (5 bases). Trimming shortened V by 7 bases and J by 2 bases, and 12 bases separated the two germline ends. The CDR3 is made up of 14 amino acids. Germline V gene data show CDR1 as MNHNY and CDR2 as SVGAGI (reference sequence). The CDR3 is CASTIGGGNQPQHF. The CDR3 bases are TGTGCCAGCACCATCGGAGGGGGCAATCAGCCCCAGCATTTT.

The chain couples TRBV7-3 to TRBJ2-1; TRBD2 agrees at 8 bases. The CDR3 extends over 15 amino acids. Per germline, CDR1 SGHTA and CDR2 FQGTGA. The V gene end was trimmed by 2 bases and the J gene end by 4 bases; junction bases not matched to a gene: 4. In DNA form, the CDR3 reads TGTGCCAGCAGCTTAGAGGCTAGCGGGTACAATGAGCAGTTCTTC. Amino acid sequence: CASSLEASGYNEQFF.

This clone has only one observation. The V and J genes are TRBV9 and TRBJ2-5; 7 nucleotides align to TRBD1. CDR1 is SGDLS, CDR2 YYNGEE, per germline. This CDR3 region has 14 residues. V shed 1 base, J shed 2 bases, and the junction held 2 bases outside the gene matches. CDR3 region: CASSVRGQQETQYF. In DNA, the CDR3 is TGTGCCAGCAGCGTACGGGGACAGCAAGAGACCCAGTACTTC. The full variable domain, in which reference TRBV9 and TRBJ2-5 provide the parts outside the CDR3, is DSGVTQTPKHLITATGQRVTLRCSPRSGDLSVYWYQQSLDQGLQFLIQYYNGEERAKGNILERFSAQQFPDLHSELNLSSLELGDSALYFCASSVRGQQETQYFGPGTRLLVL.

The chain joins TRBV29-1 to TRBJ2-3, with 8 bases that match TRBD1. This CDR3 comprises 13 residues. V trimming: 7 bases; J trimming: 5 bases; junction bases outside the gene matches: 8. Germline-derived CDR1 and CDR2 are SQVTM and ANQGSEA. The CDR3 region is CSAGGQAVDTQYF. CDR3 DNA sequence: TGCAGCGCCGGGGGACAGGCAGTAGATACGCAGTATTTT.

The chain combines TRBV6-4 with TRBJ1-2; 10 bases are a match to TRBD1. Losses at the gene ends were 6 bases for V and 2 bases for J; bases not matched to a gene: 3. The CDR3 sequence is 14 residues long. Germline V CDR1 and CDR2: MRHNA, SNTAGT. The CDR3 DNA sequence: TGTGCCAGCAGGGACAGGGGGGGGAACTATGGCTACACCTTC. It specifies CASRDRGGNYGYTF.

The CDR3 DNA reads as TGTGCCAGCACCGGGGGGGGATCCGGGGAGCTGTTTTTT. Translation gives CASTGGGSGELFF. This chain connects TRBV2 to TRBJ2-2; TRBD2 matches at 8 bases. CDR1 and CDR2 (germline): SNHLY, FYNNEI. This CDR3 region has 13 residues. V trimming: 7 bases; J trimming: 6 bases; junction bases outside the gene matches: 4.

The genes are TRBV27 and TRBJ2-1, with 9 bases aligning to TRBD2. This CDR3 comprises 16 residues. Germline V gives CDR1 MNHEY, CDR2 SMNVEV (reference sequence). After removal of 2 bases from V and 1 base from J, the junction contained 3 bases not matched to a gene. The CDR3 nucleotides read TGTGCCAGCAGTTTAGACGCGGGAGGGTCCTACAATGAGCAGTTCTTC. Translation gives CASSLDAGGSYNEQFF.

The chain has TRBV29-1 and TRBJ1-4, with 8 bases that match TRBD1. J was trimmed by 6 bases and V by 7 bases; bases with no gene match: 7. This CDR3 is built from 13 residues. Germline CDR1 is SQVTM and CDR2 is ANQGSEA. As DNA, the CDR3 is TGCAGCGCTACCGGACAGGGTTATGAAAAACTGTTTTTT. Translating gives CSATGQGYEKLFF.

The chain employs TRBV7-3 and TRBJ2-1, with TRBD2 matching 7 bases. Germline assignment: CDR1 SGHTA and CDR2 FQGTGA. V lost 5 bases to trimming and J lost 4 bases; unmatched junction nucleotides: 8. The CDR3 runs 15 residues. The DNA of the CDR3 is TGTGCCAGCAGCGCGCGACTAGCAGATTACAATGAGCAGTTCTTC. Translating it yields CASSARLADYNEQFF. The full variable domain, rest sourced from reference TRBV7-3 and TRBJ2-1, is GAGVSQTPSNKVTEKGKYVELRCDPISGHTALYWYRQSLGQGPEFLIYFQGTGAADDSGLPNDRFFAVRPEGSVSTLKIQRTERGDSAVYLCASSARLADYNEQFFGPGTRLTVL.

The chain carries TRBV5-1 and TRBJ1-5; TRBD1 aligns across 12 bases. This CDR3 contains 16 residues. J was trimmed by 7 bases and V by 5 bases; bases with no gene match: 10. The germline V gene has CDR1 SGHRS and CDR2 YFSETQ. CDR3 protein: CASRAGQGAMGQPQHF. CDR3 coding DNA: TGCGCCAGCAGAGCGGGACAGGGGGCAATGGGCCAGCCCCAGCATTTT.

This chain connects TRBV6-1 to TRBJ2-2, with TRBD1 identical over 10 bases. The CDR3 runs 18 residues. CDR1 MNHNS and CDR2 SASEGT come from the germline V gene. The V and J ends lost 4 bases and 6 bases, in that order; junction bases with no gene match: 14. This CDR3 reads CASSVFQTGGLVAGELFF. In DNA form, the CDR3 reads TGTGCCAGCAGTGTCTTTCAGACAGGGGGCCTTGTGGCCGGGGAGCTGTTTTTT.

The V call is TRBV11-2, the J call TRBJ2-3; TRBD2 aligns across 8 bases. The CDR3 runs 18 residues. The J segment lost 5 bases and the V segment lost 1 base, leaving 14 bases of the junction unmatched. The germline V gene has CDR1 SGHAT and CDR2 FQNNGV. The CDR3: CASSLGAIERGFGDTQYF. CDR3 bases: TGTGCCAGCAGCTTAGGAGCGATCGAGCGGGGGTTTGGAGATACGCAGTATTTT.

This clone came up once. The chain uses TRBV5-6 and TRBJ1-4; a weak D match, TRBD1 (6 bases). The CDR3 runs 16 residues. Germline V gene data show CDR1 as SGHDT and CDR2 as YYEEEE. Trimming left V 0 bases short and J 0 bases short, with 9 bases between. CDR3 in DNA: TGTGCCAGCAGCTTGGGGGGGCTTGCAACTAATGAAAAACTGTTTTTT. It encodes CASSLGGLATNEKLFF. Supplemented by reference TRBV5-6 and TRBJ1-4, the full variable domain reads DAGVTQSPTHLIKTRGQQVTLRCSPKSGHDTVSWYQQALGQGPQFIFQYYEEEERQRGNFPDRFSGHQFPNYSSELNVNALLLGDSALYLCASSLGGLATNEKLFFGSGTQLSVL.

This rearrangement joins TRBV1 to TRBJ2-1; no DNA check was done on the table's D call, TRBD1. TRBV1 is designated a pseudogene. This CDR3 region has 16 residues. The CDR3 region is CTSSQGVLSRWNEQFF. CDR3 in DNA: TGCACCAGCAGCCAAGGTGTCCTTTCCAGGTGGAATGAGCAGTTCTTC.

This clone was seen a handful of times. V gene TRBV2 combines with J gene TRBJ2-7; D gene unclear. The V and J ends lost 2 bases and 2 bases respectively, with 4 bases between them. The germline CDR1 and CDR2 sequences are SNHLY and FYNNEI. The CDR3 has 12 residues. The CDR3 here is CASSETAYEQYF. CDR3 nucleotides: TGTGCCAGCAGTGAAACTGCCTACGAGCAGTACTTC.

The chain's CDR3 is CASNRLTYEQYF. The CDR3 region has the DNA TGTGCCAGCAATCGGTTAACCTACGAGCAGTACTTC. The rearrangement links TRBV6-1 to TRBJ2-7, with unresolved D. The germline CDR1 and CDR2 sequences are MNHNS and SASEGT. The CDR3 has 12 amino acids. V lost 7 bases, J lost 2 bases, and 9 bases lay in between.

The genes are TRBV6-4 and TRBJ2-1; TRBD2 matches 11 bases. The junction had 7 bases not matched to a gene; V was cut back by 6 bases and J by 6 bases. Per germline, CDR1 MRHNA and CDR2 SNTAGT. This CDR3 contains 15 residues. CDR3 region: CASSELAGEINEQFF. DNA of the CDR3: TGTGCCAGCAGCGAACTAGCGGGAGAGATCAATGAGCAGTTCTTC.

V is TRBV10-3 and J is TRBJ1-1; 9 bases map to TRBD1. This CDR3 has 15 residues. CDR1 is ENHRY, CDR2 SYGVKD, per germline. After removal of 4 bases from V and 5 bases from J, the junction contained 8 bases not matched to a gene. The CDR3 loop reads CAISGPDRGGTEAFF. The CDR3 DNA reads as TGTGCCATCAGTGGGCCTGACAGGGGGGGGACTGAAGCTTTCTTT.

The rearrangement links TRBV6-5 to TRBJ2-5, with 9 bases fitting TRBD1. With 6 bases clipped from V and 5 bases from J, the junction kept 10 bases outside the gene matches. This CDR3 contains 15 residues. Germline CDR1 is MNHEY and CDR2 is SVGAGI. This chain's CDR3 is CASSLDRGIGETQYF. CDR3 coding DNA: TGTGCCAGCAGCCTGGACAGGGGCATAGGGGAGACCCAGTACTTC.

J is TRBJ2-1 and V is TRBV30; D is uncertain. This CDR3 has 15 amino acids. The V end lost 0 bases, the J end lost 8 bases, and 17 bases lay between the germline ends. CDR1 and CDR2 (germline): GTSNPN, SVGIG (reference sequence). The CDR3 reads CAWSVLRIGSHEQFF. Here the CDR3 DNA reads TGTGCCTGGAGTGTACTTAGGATCGGGTCCCATGAGCAGTTCTTC.

The chain joins TRBV5-5 to TRBJ2-7; D is undetermined. Trimming shortened V by 0 bases and J by 3 bases, and 7 bases separated the two germline ends. CDR1 is SGHKS, CDR2 YYEKEE, per germline (reference sequence). CDR3 length equals 13 residues. Written as DNA, the CDR3 is TGTGCCAGCAGCTTGGGCAGACACTACGAGCAGTACTTC. This encodes CASSLGRHYEQYF. The whole variable domain, remainder taken from reference TRBV5-5 and TRBJ2-7, is DAGVTQSPTHLIKTRGQQVTLRCSPISGHKSVSWYQQVLGQGPQFIFQYYEKEERGRGNFPDRFSARQFPNYSSELNVNALLLGDSALYLCASSLGRHYEQYFGPGTRLTVT.

V and J are TRBV2 and TRBJ2-7; possibly TRBD2 for D (5 bases). Germline CDR1 reads SNHLY; CDR2 reads FYNNEI. The CDR3 has 14 amino acids. V was pared by 4 bases and J by 2 bases, with 12 bases between. In nucleotides, the CDR3 is TGTGCCAGCAGTGTTAGTCTAGCTACCTACGAGCAGTACTTC. This encodes CASSVSLATYEQYF.